This T cell receptor beta chain was documented in a study of blood T cell repertoires in COVID-19. In the study overall: The origin of the acute and convalescent COVID-19 samples was the United States, Italy and Spain. The cDNA or gDNA used as material had been derived from T cells, B-cell-depleted T cells, or PBMCs.

V was trimmed by 5 bases and J by 4 bases, leaving 20 bases between them. Germline CDR1 is MNHNY and CDR2 is SVGAGI (reference sequence). This CDR3 is built from 16 residues. Original processing methods: From reference gene primer amplification, estimates of nucleated cell counts were derived. Clones were sequenced by immunoSEQ multiplex PCR, and TCRdb holds only the in-frame ones, with some missing. For V, J and clone size, that table is used; D and trimming come from the DNA. The sample includes 62,000 or so clones, 65% to 90% of them seen just once. The sample taken for sequencing was peripheral blood. This receptor was taken from a woman in her sixties or seventies with acute or convalescent COVID-19. This chain links TRBV6-6 with TRBJ1-2, with D tentatively TRBD1 (6 bases). This chain's CDR3 is CASSPNPTGNGYGYTF. As DNA, the CDR3 is TGTGCCAGCAGTCCAAACCCGACAGGTAACGGCTATGGCTACACCTTC.